A selection of T cell receptor beta chains follows, all from one sample in a study of blood T cell repertoires in COVID-19. Libraries were prepared by immunoSEQ multiplex PCR; TCRdb keeps only in-frame clonotypes and omits some of them. The profile shows over 300,000 clones, roughly 90% of them singletons. The sample comprised peripheral blood. Receptors originate from a middle-aged man with acute or convalescent COVID-19. Both conserved end residues are part of each CDR3. The order of the fields is clone size, D gene, V gene, J gene, CDR3 protein, CDR3 DNA. D genes are given only for firm matches. Clone size appears in some rows only: once, few, many, or a class for an expanded clone.

-	-	TRBV28	TRBJ1-1	CASSPGHEAFF	TGTGCCAGCAGTCCCGGACACGAAGCTTTCTTT
-	-	TRBV4-1	TRBJ1-5	CASSQTGGALRSNQPQHF	TGCGCCAGCAGCCAAACGGGAGGGGCCCTGAGGAGCAATCAGCCCCAGCATTTT
-	TRBD1	TRBV27	TRBJ1-2	CASSLSGQGAGNYGYTF	TGTGCCAGCAGTTTATCCGGGCAGGGGGCAGGAAACTATGGCTACACCTTC
few	-	TRBV18	TRBJ2-3	CASSPFIGRTDTQYF	TGTGCCAGCTCACCGTTTATCGGGAGAACAGATACGCAGTATTTT
-	-	TRBV6-1	TRBJ1-6	CASSVRLSSYNSPLHF	TGTGCCAGCAGTGTGCGACTTAGCTCCTATAATTCACCCCTCCACTTT
-	-	TRBV19	TRBJ1-4	CASRFQGSEKLFF	TGTGCCAGTAGATTTCAGGGCAGTGAAAAACTGTTTTTT
-	-	TRBV10-3	TRBJ1-1	CAISERQANLNTEAFF	TGTGCCATCAGTGAAAGGCAGGCCAACTTGAACACTGAAGCTTTCTTT
-	-	TRBV7-2	TRBJ2-5	CASSPQVTRRQETQYF	TGTGCCAGCAGCCCCCAAGTGACTAGAAGACAAGAGACCCAGTACTTC
-	TRBD1	TRBV28	TRBJ2-7	CASSLPSTGDGSYEQYF	TGTGCCAGCAGTTTACCCTCAACAGGGGACGGATCCTACGAGCAGTACTTC
-	TRBD2	TRBV2	TRBJ2-1	CASSAGTSGRREQFF	TGTGCCAGCAGTGCTGGGACTAGCGGGAGGCGGGAGCAGTTCTTC
once	-	TRBV12-3/TRBV12-4	TRBJ1-3	CASSSGSGNTIYF	TGTGCCAGCAGTTCCGGCTCTGGAAACACCATATATTTT
-	TRBD1	TRBV18	TRBJ1-5	CASSLGQGGNQPQHF	TGTGCCAGCTCACTGGGACAGGGCGGCAATCAGCCCCAGCATTTT
-	TRBD1	TRBV6-4	TRBJ2-1	CASSDRDREVNEQFF	TGTGCCAGCAGTGACCGGGACAGGGAGGTCAATGAGCAGTTCTTC
few	TRBD1	TRBV7-9	TRBJ1-2	CASLSGTEFYGYTF	TGTGCCAGCCTTTCCGGGACAGAATTCTATGGCTACACCTTC
-	-	TRBV7-3	TRBJ2-7	CASSLTRDTFYEQYF	TGTGCCAGCAGCCTCACTCGGGACACCTTCTACGAGCAGTACTTC
once	TRBD1	TRBV19	TRBJ1-5	CASSIMPGGNQPQHF	TGTGCCAGTAGTATAATGCCAGGGGGTAATCAGCCCCAGCATTTT
-	-	TRBV19	TRBJ2-7	CASSTGYEQYF	TGTGCCAGTAGTACCGGCTACGAGCAGTACTTC
-	-	TRBV15	TRBJ1-1	CATSREPREATEAFF	TGTGCCACCAGCAGGGAGCCAAGGGAGGCCACTGAAGCTTTCTTT
-	-	TRBV28	TRBJ1-2	CATEGRRDYGYTF	TGTGCCACCGAAGGTCGGAGAGACTATGGCTACACCTTC
-	-	TRBV6-4	TRBJ2-1	CASSELALSPSYEQFF	TGTGCCAGCAGTGAGCTAGCGTTATCTCCCTCTTATGAGCAGTTCTTC
-	TRBD2	TRBV28	TRBJ2-6	CASSLDGRSGANVLTF	TGTGCCAGCAGTTTGGACGGGAGGTCTGGGGCCAACGTCCTGACTTTC
-	TRBD2	TRBV6-5	TRBJ2-1	CASRGTSAYNEQFF	TGTGCCAGCAGGGGGACTAGCGCCTACAATGAGCAGTTCTTC
-	TRBD2	TRBV7-3	TRBJ2-3	CASSLIAGSTDTQYF	TGTGCCAGCAGCTTAATAGCGGGATCGACAGATACGCAGTATTTT
once	-	TRBV28	TRBJ1-6	CASSGYGASPLHF	TGTGCCAGCAGTGGTTATGGGGCTTCACCCCTCCACTTT
-	TRBD1	TRBV6-6	TRBJ1-2	CASRPTGGDYGYTF	TGTGCCAGCAGGCCGACAGGGGGAGACTATGGCTACACCTTC
-	-	TRBV7-9	TRBJ1-4	CASSFTALSGHTEKLFF	TGTGCCAGCAGCTTTACGGCCTTATCGGGACACACTGAAAAACTGTTTTTT
-	-	TRBV7-6	TRBJ2-2	CASSGDSRSTGELFF	TGTGCCAGCAGCGGTGACTCACGGAGCACCGGGGAGCTGTTTTTT
-	TRBD2	TRBV11-3	TRBJ2-1	CASSLGLAYNEQFF	TGTGCCAGCAGCCTGGGACTAGCTTACAATGAGCAGTTCTTC
-	TRBD1	TRBV6-5	TRBJ1-1	CASSRTQGAVTEAFF	TGTGCCAGCAGTCGGACACAGGGGGCCGTCACTGAAGCTTTCTTT
-	-	TRBV25-1	TRBJ1-1	CASSPRTNTEAFF	TGTGCCAGCAGTCCCCGGACAAACACTGAAGCTTTCTTT
-	TRBD1	TRBV28	TRBJ1-4	CASSLYRQGGEKLFF	TGTGCCAGCAGTTTATATAGACAGGGAGGAGAAAAACTGTTTTTT
-	-	TRBV28	TRBJ1-5	CASSFGGNQPQHF	TGTGCCAGCAGTTTCGGGGGCAATCAGCCCCAGCATTTT
-	-	TRBV18	TRBJ1-2	CASSPTGQNYGYTF	TGTGCCAGCTCACCAACAGGGCAGAACTATGGCTACACCTTC
-	-	TRBV11-3	TRBJ2-1	CASSPGPSSYNEQFF	TGTGCCAGCAGCCCGGGTCCGAGCTCCTACAATGAGCAGTTCTTC
few	TRBD1	TRBV18	TRBJ1-1	CASSQSTQGAEAFF	TGTGCCAGCTCACAATCGACACAGGGGGCTGAAGCTTTCTTT
-	-	TRBV4-2	TRBJ2-7	CASSQDAGYPEQYF	TGTGCCAGCAGCCAAGATGCGGGTTATCCCGAGCAGTACTTC
-	-	TRBV11-2	TRBJ2-5	CASGMSIRETQYF	TGTGCCAGCGGTATGAGTATCAGGGAGACCCAGTACTTC
-	-	TRBV28	TRBJ1-2	CASRGDSRTYGYTF	TGTGCCAGCAGGGGCGACAGCCGAACCTATGGCTACACCTTC
-	-	TRBV5-4	TRBJ2-7	CASSHGGRGSYEQYF	TGTGCCAGCAGCCACGGCGGGCGAGGGTCTTACGAGCAGTACTTC
-	-	TRBV4-1	TRBJ1-4	CASSPSRLYNEKLFF	TGCGCCAGCAGCCCTAGCAGGTTGTATAATGAAAAACTGTTTTTT